A single sample is the source of the 27 T cell receptor beta chains below, sequenced in a study of identical twins. TCRdb re-derived calls from the 5' RACE reads in MiXCR, one entry per CDR3 protein. The sample lists more than 600,000 distinct CDR3 sequences; 15% to 20% were seen once. The same sample was also used in a study of T cells expressing NK-cell markers.

Sequenced: PBMCs. The receptors were sampled from a woman aged 18-29 years in good health.

This clonotype was observed many times. The J gene is TRBJ2-7, the V gene TRBV7-2; 7 bases are shared with TRBD1. The CDR3 is 14 amino acids. Unmatched junction bases numbered 5, after V lost 4 bases and J lost 2 bases. CDR1 is SGHTA, CDR2 FQGNSA, per germline. The CDR3 bases are TGTGCCAGCAGCTACCGGGACAGAACCTACGAGCAGTACTTC. Translating gives CASSYRDRTYEQYF.

In its sample, this clonotype was seen a few times. V gene TRBV29-1 combines with J gene TRBJ2-7; D is unresolved. The CDR3 covers 14 residues. Per germline, CDR1 SQVTM and CDR2 ANQGSEA. Between the trimmed V and J ends, which lost 4 bases and 0 bases, there was a span of 13 bases. The CDR3 bases are TGCAGCGTTGTCAGCAGTCGGATCTCCTACGAGCAGTACTTC. It encodes CSVVSSRISYEQYF.

This chain connects TRBV7-6 to TRBJ2-1, with 11 bases identical to TRBD2. The CDR3 extends over 15 amino acids. Germline loops: CDR1 SGHVS, CDR2 FNYEAQ. After removal of 1 base from V and 9 bases from J, the junction contained 5 bases not matched to a gene. CDR3 amino acids: CASSLGSGGAGEQFF. The CDR3 DNA reads TGTGCCAGCAGCTTAGGTAGCGGGGGGGCAGGTGAGCAGTTCTTC.

This clonotype came up a few times. CDR3 region: CASSQFVGGGYTF. In nucleotides, the CDR3 is TGTGCCAGCAGCCAGTTCGTGGGAGGCGGCTACACCTTC. The J gene is TRBJ1-2, the V gene TRBV6-6, with D unresolved. The germline V gene encodes CDR1 MNHNY and CDR2 SVGAGI (reference sequence). The CDR3 has 13 residues. Trimming pared 6 bases from V and 8 bases from J, leaving 16 bases between.

This clonotype was seen more than once but under ten times. This chain joins TRBV12-3 or TRBV12-4 and TRBJ1-1, with TRBD1 identical over 9 bases. Trimming removed 10 bases from V and 11 bases from J; junction bases left unmatched: 11. The CDR3 is 12 residues long. This chain's CDR3 is CATHGTGLGAFF. CDR3 DNA: TGTGCCACCCACGGGACAGGGTTAGGTGCTTTCTTT.

This clonotype has ten or more counts. V and J are TRBV20-1 and TRBJ1-1, with unresolved D. Germline V gene data show CDR1 as DFQATT and CDR2 as SNEGSKA (reference sequence). CDR3 length: 13 residues. Deletions cut 3 bases from V and 4 bases from J, with 12 bases between. The chain's CDR3 is CSARRVSGTEAFF. In DNA form, the CDR3 reads TGCAGTGCTAGGAGGGTTAGCGGCACTGAAGCTTTCTTT.

The sample holds a few counts of this clonotype. The chain is built from TRBV29-1 and TRBJ2-2; perhaps TRBD2 as D (6 bases). Looked up from germline, CDR1 is SQVTM and CDR2 is ANQGSEA. V lost 4 bases to trimming and J lost 3 bases, with 9 bases between them. The CDR3 length is 13 residues. The CDR3 spells CSVGLVDTGELFF. The CDR3 DNA is TGCAGCGTTGGACTAGTAGACACCGGGGAGCTGTTTTTT.

There are many counts of this clonotype. The rearrangement joins TRBV7-7 to TRBJ2-7; D is undetermined. The ends were cut back, 2 bases at V and 3 bases at J, with 8 bases in the middle. This CDR3 is 13 amino acids long. Germline V lookup: CDR1 SSHAT, CDR2 FNYEAQ (reference sequence). CDR3 coding DNA: TGTGCCAGCAGCTTACGTGTAAGCTACGAGCAGTACTTC. Amino acid sequence: CASSLRVSYEQYF.

This chain uses TRBV20-1 with TRBJ2-7; D is perhaps TRBD1 or TRBD2 (7 bases each). The germline CDR1 and CDR2 sequences are DFQATT and SNEGSKA (reference sequence). This CDR3 comprises 14 residues. The V and J ends lost 3 bases and 0 bases respectively, with 12 bases between them. The CDR3 protein is CSARGGTASYEQYF. DNA for the CDR3: TGCAGTGCTAGGGGAGGGACAGCCTCCTACGAGCAGTACTTC.

This CDR3 reads CASRRGDGYSYEQYF. In DNA form, the CDR3 reads TGTGCCAGCAGACGGGGAGACGGGTACTCCTACGAGCAGTACTTC. The genes are TRBV6-1 and TRBJ2-7, with D maybe TRBD2 (5 bases). CDR3 size: 15 residues. Germline V gene sequence: CDR1 MNHNS, CDR2 SASEGT. The V and J ends lost 6 bases and 0 bases respectively, with 15 bases between them.

This clonotype was counted only a few times. The V and J genes are TRBV5-1 and TRBJ2-1; no reliable D call. Trimming stripped 0 bases from V and 6 bases from J, with 7 bases between. Germline assignment: CDR1 SGHRS and CDR2 YFSETQ. The CDR3 runs 13 residues. The CDR3 coding sequence is TGCGCCAGCAGCTTGGCCTCCGCCAATGAGCAGTTCTTC. Residues: CASSLASANEQFF.

This chain joins TRBV2 and TRBJ1-6, with a tentative D call TRBD1 (5 bases). Per the germline V gene, CDR1 is SNHLY and CDR2 is FYNNEI. The CDR3 spans 13 residues. Trimming cost V 3 bases and J 7 bases, with 7 bases left between them. The CDR3 region has the DNA TGTGCCAGCAGTGATGAGGGGAATTCACCCCTCCACTTT. It encodes CASSDEGNSPLHF. Looking up the rest from reference TRBV2 and TRBJ1-6 gives the full variable domain: EPEVTQTPSHQVTQMGQEVILRCVPISNHLYFYWYRQILGQKVEFLVSFYNNEISEKSEIFDDQFSVERPDGSNFTLKIRSTKLEDSAMYFCASSDEGNSPLHFGNGTRLTVT.

V usage is TRBV10-3 and J usage is TRBJ1-2; no reliable D call. Germline V gene lookup returns CDR1 ENHRY and CDR2 SYGVKD. Trimming removed 3 bases from V and 3 bases from J, with 11 bases in between. CDR3 length equals 14 residues. This CDR3 is CAISESRADYGYTF. CDR3 nucleotides: TGTGCCATCAGTGAAAGTCGGGCAGACTATGGCTACACCTTC.

This clonotype was seen a few times. The chain recombines TRBV5-6 with TRBJ2-4; D gene uncertain. Trimming removed 5 bases from V and 9 bases from J, with 18 bases in between. Germline V gives CDR1 SGHDT, CDR2 YYEEEE. CDR3 size: 14 residues. CDR3 in amino acids: CASSSTILRGIQYF. The DNA for the CDR3 is TGTGCCAGCAGTTCCACTATCCTAAGAGGCATTCAGTACTTC. The full variable domain, with the rest looked up from reference TRBV5-6 and TRBJ2-4, is DAGVTQSPTHLIKTRGQQVTLRCSPKSGHDTVSWYQQALGQGPQFIFQYYEEEERQRGNFPDRFSGHQFPNYSSELNVNALLLGDSALYLCASSSTILRGIQYFGAGTRLSVL.

This chain uses TRBV6-5 with TRBJ1-2; D unclear. V was trimmed by 0 bases and J by 5 bases, leaving 10 bases between them. The germline CDR1 and CDR2 sequences are MNHEY and SVGAGI. The CDR3 totals 14 residues. The CDR3: CASSYSFGDYGYTF. DNA of the CDR3: TGTGCCAGCAGTTACTCGTTCGGGGATTATGGCTACACCTTC.

The chain links TRBV20-1 to TRBJ1-5; 7 bases match TRBD1. From germline, CDR1 is DFQATT and CDR2 SNEGSKA (reference sequence). This CDR3 is 13 amino acids long. V dropped 7 bases and J dropped 6; count of bases not matched to a gene: 9. The CDR3 nucleotides are TGCAGTGTCCAACGACAGGGAAGTCAGCCCCAGCATTTT. Translation gives CSVQRQGSQPQHF.

V is TRBV7-9 and J is TRBJ2-2; D perhaps matches TRBD1 (5 bases). The CDR3 spans 14 residues. Germline loops: CDR1 SEHNR, CDR2 FQNEAQ (reference sequence). Trimming removed 3 bases from V and 4 bases from J, with 9 bases in between. CDR3 bases: TGTGCCAGCAGCTTTGGACATAGCACCGGGGAGCTGTTTTTT. This gives the protein CASSFGHSTGELFF.

The rearrangement joins TRBV5-6 to TRBJ2-2; maybe TRBD2 (5 bases). Looked up from germline, CDR1 is SGHDT and CDR2 is YYEEEE. This CDR3 has 14 amino acids. Trimming left V 0 bases short and J 9 bases short, with 12 bases between. The CDR3 coding sequence is TGTGCCAGCAGCTTGGCCGGACTGCTGAGGGAGCTGTTTTTT. Translated, it gives CASSLAGLLRELFF.

At least ten counts were recorded for this clonotype. The rearrangement uses TRBV12-3 or TRBV12-4 and TRBJ2-1, with D uncertain. The V gene lost 4 bases and the J gene lost 8 bases, with 3 bases spanning the gap. This CDR3 is 10 amino acids long. In nucleotides, the CDR3 is TGTGCCAGCAGTTCCGATGAGCAGTTCTTC. Amino acid sequence: CASSSDEQFF.

V and J are TRBV11-2 and TRBJ2-5; the D gene is possibly TRBD1 (6 bases). Germline V gene sequence: CDR1 SGHAT, CDR2 FQNNGV. V gave up 0 bases and J gave up 3 bases, with 14 bases separating them. The length of the CDR3 is 16 residues. The CDR3 loop reads CASSLDRGTLEETQYF. CDR3 sequence (DNA): TGTGCCAGCAGCTTAGATCGTGGGACATTAGAAGAGACCCAGTACTTC. Combining the CDR3 with reference TRBV11-2 and TRBJ2-5 gives the whole variable domain EAGVAQSPRYKIIEKRQSVAFWCNPISGHATLYWYQQILGQGPKLLIQFQNNGVVDDSQLPKDRFSAERLKGVDSTLKIQPAKLEDSAVYLCASSLDRGTLEETQYFGPGTRLLVL.

This clonotype was counted between two and nine times. The chain carries TRBV5-1 and TRBJ2-3; no reliable D call. CDR3 length: 14 residues. CDR1 is SGHRS and CDR2 is YFSETQ in the germline V gene. V lost 7 bases, J lost 2 bases, and 14 bases lay in between. CDR3 bases: TGCGCCAGCGGACCTCAAGGGCTCACAGATACGCAGTATTTT. This codes for CASGPQGLTDTQYF.

The rearrangement uses TRBV7-9 and TRBJ2-7, with a possible D match to TRBD1 (5 bases). The CDR3 loop spans 13 amino acids. Germline CDR1 and CDR2: SEHNR and FQNEAQ (reference sequence). Trimming removed 5 bases at V and 3 bases at J, with 11 bases between. DNA for the CDR3: TGTGCCAGCAGCCGGAGCAGGGACTACGAGCAGTACTTC. Its protein product is CASSRSRDYEQYF. Variable domain in full (rest from reference TRBV7-9 and TRBJ2-7): DTGVSQNPRHKITKRGQNVTFRCDPISEHNRLYWYRQTLGQGPEFLTYFQNEAQLEKSRLLSDRFSAERPKGSFSTLEIQRTEQGDSAMYLCASSRSRDYEQYFGPGTRLTVT.

The chain couples TRBV5-5 to TRBJ1-4, with 9 bases aligning to TRBD1. The germline gives CDR1 SGHKS, CDR2 YYEKEE (reference sequence). The CDR3 is 15 amino acids. After removal of 4 bases from V and 2 bases from J, the junction contained 3 bases not matched to a gene. The CDR3 is CASSTGGRTNEKLFF. CDR3 nucleotides: TGTGCCAGCAGCACAGGGGGCCGGACTAATGAAAAACTGTTTTTT.

The chain joins TRBV12-3 or TRBV12-4 to TRBJ1-2; D is possibly TRBD1 (6 bases). V was shortened by 4 bases and J by 6 bases, with 12 bases between the two germline ends. This CDR3 spans 13 amino acids. The CDR3 region is CASSSGTTDGYTF. The CDR3 nucleotides read TGTGCCAGCAGTTCCGGGACAACCGATGGCTACACCTTC.

There are a few counts of this clonotype. The chain carries TRBV29-1 and TRBJ2-3; a possible D gene is TRBD1 (5 bases). Germline V gives CDR1 SQVTM, CDR2 ANQGSEA. The CDR3 totals 14 residues. The V end lost 7 bases, the J end lost 0 bases, and 14 bases lay between the germline ends. CDR3 loop: CSAVRKGSTDTQYF. The CDR3 DNA sequence: TGCAGCGCTGTCAGGAAGGGGAGCACAGATACGCAGTATTTT.

The chain recombines TRBV5-1 with TRBJ2-3, with D perhaps matching TRBD1 (5 bases). The CDR3 totals 15 residues. V was cut by 3 bases and J by 4 bases, with 15 bases left in between. Germline CDR1 SGHRS, CDR2 YFSETQ. This CDR3 reads CASSYTPVGADTQYF. For the CDR3, the DNA is TGCGCCAGCAGCTATACACCCGTAGGGGCAGATACGCAGTATTTT. The full variable domain, rest sourced from reference TRBV5-1 and TRBJ2-3, is KAGVTQTPRYLIKTRGQQVTLSCSPISGHRSVSWYQQTPGQGLQFLFEYFSETQRNKGNFPGRFSGRQFSNSRSEMNVSTLELGDSALYLCASSYTPVGADTQYFGPGTRLTVL.

This clonotype was counted at least ten times. This chain uses TRBV12-3 or TRBV12-4 with TRBJ1-1, with TRBD1 matching 7 bases. V trimming: 5 bases; J trimming: 9 bases; junction bases outside the gene matches: 6. This CDR3 contains 12 residues. This CDR3 reads CASSPRQGQAFF. CDR3 DNA: TGTGCCAGCAGTCCTAGACAGGGACAAGCTTTCTTT.